This TCR beta chain was retrieved from a study of OX40 agonist ivuxolimab in advanced cancers. Overall study context: The treatment was a fully human IgG2 OX40 agonist, ivuxolimab. Checkpoint inhibitors had been given previously to 40% of patients.

Clones were read by immunoSEQ multiplex PCR, and TCRdb kept only the in-frame ones, dropping some. This sample yields about 70,000 clones, of which roughly 85% are seen a single time; roughly 6.8% belongs to the top ten. From germline, CDR1 is LGHNA and CDR2 YNFKEQ. CDR3 length: 16 residues. The germline V and J ends were trimmed by 4 bases and 3 bases, with 15 bases remaining between them. This TCR came from an adult with an advanced solid tumor such as melanoma, head and neck, liver or kidney cancer. Sequences were derived from CD4+ or CD8+ T cells sorted from blood, sampled in a trial of the OX40 agonist ivuxolimab. This sequence joins TRBV4-2 and TRBJ2-2; D is unclear. CDR3 bases: TGTGCCAGCAGCCTCGGTTTTGCGAGTGACACCGGGGAGCTGTTTTTT. It encodes CASSLGFASDTGELFF.